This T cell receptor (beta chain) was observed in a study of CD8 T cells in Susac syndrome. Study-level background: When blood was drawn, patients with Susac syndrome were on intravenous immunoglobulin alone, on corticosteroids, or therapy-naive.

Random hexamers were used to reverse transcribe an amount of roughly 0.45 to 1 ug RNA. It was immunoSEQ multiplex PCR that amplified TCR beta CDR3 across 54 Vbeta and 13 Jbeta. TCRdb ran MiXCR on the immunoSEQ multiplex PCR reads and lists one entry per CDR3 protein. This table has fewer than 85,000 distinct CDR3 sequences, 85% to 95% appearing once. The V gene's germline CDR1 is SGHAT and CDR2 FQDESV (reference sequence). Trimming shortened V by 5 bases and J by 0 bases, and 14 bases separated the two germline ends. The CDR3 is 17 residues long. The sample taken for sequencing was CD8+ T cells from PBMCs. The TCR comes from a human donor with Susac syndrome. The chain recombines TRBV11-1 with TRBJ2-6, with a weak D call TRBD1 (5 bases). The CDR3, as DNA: TGTGCCAGCAGCCCCAACAGGCGATTCTCTGGGGCCAACGTCCTGACTTTC. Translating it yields CASSPNRRFSGANVLTF.